A selection of T cell receptor beta chains follows, all from one sample in a study of blood T cell repertoires in COVID-19. Sequencing was performed with immunoSEQ multiplex PCR; in TCRdb, only in-frame clones are kept and a portion is missing. The sample lists 210,000 or so clones, roughly 89% occurring once. The sequenced sample was peripheral blood. These receptors were collected from a man aged 40-49 years with acute or convalescent COVID-19. The CDR3 runs from the conserved cysteine through the conserved F or W. Fields, in order: D gene, V gene, clone size, J gene, CDR3 DNA, CDR3 protein. D genes are given only for firm matches. The size field is filled for only some rows; it gives once, few, many or a size class.

>-|TRBV18|-|TRBJ2-3
TGTGCCAGCTCACCAGAGGGAACTAGCACAGATACGCAGTATTTT
CASSPEGTSTDTQYF
>-|TRBV7-3|-|TRBJ2-2
TGTGCCAGCAGGATCGGAGTCAACACCGGGGAGCTGTTTTTT
CASRIGVNTGELFF
>-|TRBV15|few|TRBJ2-5
TGTGCCACCAGCAGCCGGCCCTCAGCGGCTGGAGAGACCCAGTACTTC
CATSSRPSAAGETQYF
>TRBD1|TRBV9|-|TRBJ2-5
TGTGCCAGCAGCGTAACGACAGGGTCAGGGGAGACCCAGTACTTC
CASSVTTGSGETQYF
>TRBD1|TRBV15|-|TRBJ2-3
TGTGCCACCAGTAGCGACAGGGGAACAGATACGCAGTATTTT
CATSSDRGTDTQYF
>-|TRBV29-1|-|TRBJ2-7
TGCAGCGTGAGCCCCAATGAGTACGAGCAGTACTTC
CSVSPNEYEQYF
>TRBD1|TRBV3-1/TRBV3-2|-|TRBJ1-2
TGTGCCAGCAGCTCCAAGTGTCCAGGGGGCTGTAGGTATGGCTACACCTTC
CASSSKCPGGCRYGYTF
>-|TRBV4-2|-|TRBJ2-7
TGTGCCAGCAGCCAAGATTTCTTGCAGGGTTACGAGCAGTACTTC
CASSQDFLQGYEQYF
>TRBD2|TRBV9|once|TRBJ2-1
TGTGCCAGCAGCGTAGGGGCTAGCGGGAGCAATGAGCAGTTCTTC
CASSVGASGSNEQFF
>TRBD1|TRBV9|-|TRBJ1-6
TGTGCCAGCAGCGTAGCAGGGGGCGCTGATAATTCACCCCTCCACTTT
CASSVAGGADNSPLHF
>TRBD2|TRBV3-1/TRBV3-2|once|TRBJ2-3
TGTGCCAGCAGCCCCCTAATAGCGGGGGGGCGTCATACGCAGTATTTT
CASSPLIAGGRHTQYF
>-|TRBV7-9|-|TRBJ1-2
TGTGCCAGCAACCGCGGGGTGGGAGCTAACTATGGCTACACCTTC
CASNRGVGANYGYTF
>-|TRBV5-6|-|TRBJ2-5
TGTGCCAGCAGCTTGGGACCTAGCGCGCCCCAAGAGACCCAGTACTTC
CASSLGPSAPQETQYF
>TRBD1|TRBV6-1|-|TRBJ1-2
TGTGCCAGCAGTGAAGGTCAGACAGGGGAAAAAGCTAACTATGGCTACACCTTC
CASSEGQTGEKANYGYTF
>-|TRBV2|-|TRBJ2-7
TGTGCCAGCGGACAGCCGTCAAGTGGAAACTACGAGCAGTACTTC
CASGQPSSGNYEQYF
>TRBD1|TRBV28|-|TRBJ1-2
TGTGCCAGCACCATAACAGGGGGCTATGGCTACACCTTC
CASTITGGYGYTF
>TRBD2|TRBV7-6|-|TRBJ2-1
TGTGCCAGCAGCTTAGCAATCTCGTTAGCGGGGGGGAGTTACAATGAGCAGTTCTTC
CASSLAISLAGGSYNEQFF